The T cell receptor (beta chain) under discussion was sequenced for a study of radiotherapy plus CTLA-4 blockade in lung cancer. Study context: Disease control was seen in about 30% of patients, objective responses in about 19%. Points from the study as a whole: The authors reported that early blood T cell clone dynamics, with interferon-beta, best predicted response. An expansion of tumor-derived TCR clones occurred in blood after radiotherapy plus ipilimumab.

The CDR3 sequence is 13 residues long. Germline CDR1 is SGHAT and CDR2 is FQNNGV. V lost 3 bases to trimming and J lost 6 bases; unmatched junction nucleotides: 2. This clone was counted a few times. Its specificity is unknown. TCRdb keeps only in-frame clones here, not all; method: immunoSEQ multiplex PCR. This sample has approximately 45,000 clones; 63% occur once, and the top ten carry around a sixth. Focal radiation with ipilimumab CTLA-4 blockade was given to patients with chemo-refractory metastatic non-small-cell lung cancer. This chain links TRBV11-2 with TRBJ1-5; 7 bases map to TRBD1. The clonotype was recovered from a human donor with non-small cell lung cancer who had a partial response to radiotherapy plus ipilimumab. This sample comprised peripheral blood, obtained from a patient treated with radiotherapy plus ipilimumab. CDR3 residues: CASSLTGFQPQHF. The CDR3 coding sequence is TGTGCCAGCAGCTTGACAGGGTTTCAGCCCCAGCATTTT.